This T cell receptor (beta chain) came from a study of CXCR3-negative and CXCR3-positive naive CD8 T cells. Findings of the study overall: In naive cells, CXCR3-negative and CXCR3-positive subsets had similar TRBV-TRBJ usage; memory cells differed. Relative to memory CD8+ cells, whose diversity was much lower, both naive subsets had comparably high diversity. The TRB CDR3s that CXCR3-positive naive cells carried were more hydrophobic than those of CXCR3-negative naive cells.

250,000 to 300,000 cells per CD8+ T cell subset were flow-sorted in triplicate. From germline, CDR1 is MGHRA and CDR2 YSYEKL. The CDR3 is 15 residues long. The authors made the TRB cDNA libraries by 5' RACE using UMI labels. Reprocessing the 5' RACE reads, TCRdb reports a single entry for every CDR3 protein and omits DNA. In all, the sample yields 100,000 to 150,000 distinct CDR3 sequences. With respect to this clonotype: The target antigen is unknown.

What was sequenced was naive CXCR3- CD8+ T cells from blood. Subset defined: CD45RO-CCR7+CD27+CD95- naive CD8+ T cells lacking CXCR3 (TNR3-). The chain joins TRBV4-1 to TRBJ2-7; absent DNA, TCRdb's TRBD2 call cannot be checked. The TCR was taken from a human donor in good health. Some clones in this sample may be carry-over from other donors' samples. CDR3 in amino acids: CASSQGTSGKRRQYF.